Below are 32 T cell receptor beta chains sequenced from a single sample in a study of cytomegalovirus exposure and HLA in healthy donors. Repertoires were generated with immunoSEQ multiplex PCR, while TCRdb's copy carries only in-frame clones and drops some. The sample records about 250,000 clones, more than 85% being singletons. Sequencing was carried out using PBMCs. The origin of the receptors is a man aged 18 to 29 in good health and CMV-seropositive.

V gene TRBV9 combines with J gene TRBJ2-5, with 9 bases aligning to TRBD2. The CDR3 covers 15 residues. The V and J ends lost 0 bases and 7 bases, in that order; junction bases with no gene match: 7. CDR1 and CDR2 from the germline V gene are SGDLS and YYNGEE. CDR3 sequence reads: CASSVVAGAEGTQYF. The CDR3 nucleotides read TGTGCCAGCAGCGTAGTAGCGGGAGCTGAGGGGACCCAGTACTTC.

In regard to this clone: The sample has other DNA sequences that encode this CDR3 too. This chain connects TRBV18 to TRBJ2-7; D is perhaps TRBD1 (5 bases). CDR3 size: 13 residues. Germline V gene lookup returns CDR1 KGHSH and CDR2 LQKENI. Deletions cut 6 bases from V and 3 bases from J, with 12 bases between. CDR3 loop: CASSPGAGYEQYF. The DNA of the CDR3 is TGTGCCAGCTCCCCTGGGGCCGGCTACGAGCAGTACTTC.

The chain couples TRBV2 to TRBJ2-2, with D perhaps being TRBD1 or TRBD2 (5 bases each). The germline V and J ends were trimmed by 6 bases and 5 bases, with 13 bases remaining between them. The length of the CDR3 is 14 residues. Germline V gene sequence: CDR1 SNHLY, CDR2 FYNNEI. The CDR3 is CASRTGTGTGELFF. DNA of the CDR3: TGTGCCAGCAGGACCGGGACGGGAACCGGGGAGCTGTTTTTT. Full variable domain (remainder filled in from reference TRBV2 and TRBJ2-2): EPEVTQTPSHQVTQMGQEVILRCVPISNHLYFYWYRQILGQKVEFLVSFYNNEISEKSEIFDDQFSVERPDGSNFTLKIRSTKLEDSAMYFCASRTGTGTGELFFGEGSRLTVL.

The chain is built from TRBV6-1 and TRBJ1-5; the D gene is possibly TRBD1 (6 bases). V was cut by 6 bases and J by 1 base, with 13 bases left in between. This CDR3 is built from 15 residues. CDR1 is MNHNS and CDR2 is SASEGT in the germline V gene. The CDR3 nucleotides are TGTGCCAGCAGGCCGGACAGCTGGAGCAATCAGCCCCAGCATTTT. It encodes CASRPDSWSNQPQHF.

The V gene is TRBV30, the J gene TRBJ1-1; weak D call: TRBD1 (5 bases). CDR1 GTSNPN and CDR2 SVGIG come from the germline V gene (reference sequence). V lost 4 bases and J 1 base, leaving 13 bases between the germline ends. There are 14 residues in the CDR3. CDR3 coding DNA: TGTGCCTGGACCTCCGGGGACGAGAACACTGAAGCTTTCTTT. It codes for CAWTSGDENTEAFF. The whole variable domain, filled in from reference TRBV30 and TRBJ1-1, reads SQTIHQWPATLVQPVGSPLSLECTVEGTSNPNLYWYRQAAGRGLQLLFYSVGIGQISSEVPQNLSASRPQDRQFILSSKKLLLSDSGFYLCAWTSGDENTEAFFGQGTRLTVV.

This rearrangement joins TRBV6-5 to TRBJ2-1; no firm D call. Germline-derived CDR1 and CDR2 are MNHEY and SVGAGI. Between the trimmed V and J ends, which lost 6 bases and 10 bases, there was a span of 13 bases. This CDR3 is built from 12 residues. CDR3 in amino acids: CASSHLREEQFF. For the CDR3, the DNA is TGTGCCAGCAGCCACCTCCGAGAGGAGCAGTTCTTC.

This sequence joins TRBV7-9 and TRBJ1-1; D unclear. Germline loops: CDR1 SEHNR, CDR2 FQNEAQ (reference sequence). This CDR3 is built from 14 residues. Between the trimmed V and J ends, which lost 3 bases and 1 base, there was a span of 9 bases. This CDR3 reads CASSFQPQNTEAFF. As DNA, the CDR3 is TGTGCCAGCAGCTTCCAACCCCAGAACACTGAAGCTTTCTTT.

This clone was counted a few times. V gene TRBV18 combines with J gene TRBJ2-7; 10 bases map to TRBD2. Germline lookup yields CDR1 KGHSH and CDR2 LQKENI. V lost 3 bases, J lost 1 base, and 3 bases stayed unmatched. The CDR3 spans 15 residues. As DNA, the CDR3 is TGTGCCAGCTCACCGGCTAGCGGGAGATCCTACGAGCAGTACTTC. This codes for CASSPASGRSYEQYF.

The V and J genes are TRBV27 and TRBJ2-3; D might be TRBD2 (5 bases). Germline V gene sequence: CDR1 MNHEY, CDR2 SMNVEV (reference sequence). The length of the CDR3 is 17 residues. The V end was cut by 5 bases, the J end by 1 base, with 19 bases between. The CDR3 sequence is CASSPLDSNSGTDTQYF. For the CDR3, the DNA is TGTGCCAGCAGTCCCCTGGACTCAAACTCGGGCACAGATACGCAGTATTTT.

The genes are TRBV19 and TRBJ1-4; D unclear. Trimming shortened V by 10 bases and J by 0 bases, and 15 bases separated the two germline ends. Germline assignment: CDR1 LNHDA and CDR2 SQIVND (reference sequence). This CDR3 is 15 amino acids long. The DNA for the CDR3 is TGTGCCACTAATGAAGTGTATTCAACTAATGAAAAACTGTTTTTT. Translation gives CATNEVYSTNEKLFF.

The chain carries TRBV6-6 and TRBJ2-1; 9 nucleotides line up with TRBD2. CDR1 is MNHNY, CDR2 SVGAGI, per germline (reference sequence). The V gene end was trimmed by 6 bases and the J gene end by 6 bases; junction bases not matched to a gene: 9. There are 15 residues in the CDR3. The CDR3 reads CASRDSGSRSNEQFF. CDR3 nucleotides: TGTGCCAGCAGGGATAGCGGGAGTCGTAGCAATGAGCAGTTCTTC.

CDR3 sequence reads: CSAPQGAGYGYTF. For the CDR3, the DNA is TGCAGCGCTCCACAGGGGGCCGGCTATGGCTACACCTTC. The genes are TRBV29-1 and TRBJ1-2; TRBD1 matches 9 bases. From germline, CDR1 is SQVTM and CDR2 ANQGSEA. This CDR3 is 13 amino acids long. V gave up 7 bases and J gave up 4 bases; unmatched junction bases: 7.

The chain couples TRBV9 to TRBJ2-1; D possibly corresponds to TRBD2 (5 bases). CDR1 is SGDLS, CDR2 YYNGEE, per germline. Trimming pared 0 bases from V and 8 bases from J, leaving 15 bases between. This CDR3 is 15 amino acids long. The CDR3 region has the DNA TGTGCCAGCAGCGTAGCACCTTGGCGGGTCGATGAGCAGTTCTTC. It yields the protein CASSVAPWRVDEQFF. The full variable domain, rest sourced from reference TRBV9 and TRBJ2-1, is DSGVTQTPKHLITATGQRVTLRCSPRSGDLSVYWYQQSLDQGLQFLIQYYNGEERAKGNILERFSAQQFPDLHSELNLSSLELGDSALYFCASSVAPWRVDEQFFGPGTRLTVL.

The chain recombines TRBV5-3 with TRBJ2-1, with 8 positions matching TRBD2. TRBV5-3 is an open reading frame, and its role is uncertain. This CDR3 has 11 amino acids. Unmatched junction bases numbered 9, after V lost 7 bases and J lost 15 bases. The CDR3 is CARVLRGLVFF. As DNA, the CDR3 is TGTGCCAGAGTCCTTCGGGGACTAGTGTTCTTC.

J is TRBJ1-5 and V is TRBV6-1; 7 nucleotides agree with TRBD1. Germline CDR1 reads MNHNS; CDR2 reads SASEGT. The CDR3 totals 15 residues. Trimming removed 6 bases from V and 8 bases from J; junction bases left unmatched: 13. The CDR3 nucleotides are TGTGCCAGCAGCAGGGGGGGGAGCTCCGAGGAGCCCCAGCATTTT. Translation: CASSRGGSSEEPQHF.

The J gene is TRBJ2-1, the V gene TRBV5-1; 8 bases are shared with TRBD1. J was trimmed by 6 bases and V by 4 bases; bases with no gene match: 6. The CDR3 consists of 14 residues. CDR1 SGHRS and CDR2 YFSETQ come from the germline V gene. CDR3 sequence reads: CASSAGTGRNEQFF. CDR3 in DNA: TGCGCCAGCAGCGCCGGGACAGGTCGCAATGAGCAGTTCTTC. Complete variable domain (other parts from reference TRBV5-1 and TRBJ2-1): KAGVTQTPRYLIKTRGQQVTLSCSPISGHRSVSWYQQTPGQGLQFLFEYFSETQRNKGNFPGRFSGRQFSNSRSEMNVSTLELGDSALYLCASSAGTGRNEQFFGPGTRLTVL.

The rearrangement joins TRBV9 to TRBJ1-1; possible D gene TRBD1, 5 bases. Germline V gene lookup returns CDR1 SGDLS and CDR2 YYNGEE. The CDR3 totals 16 residues. Trimming removed 0 bases at V and 3 bases at J, with 15 bases between. This CDR3 is CASSVAGRGTHTEAFF. For the CDR3, the DNA is TGTGCCAGCAGCGTAGCTGGTAGAGGGACTCACACTGAAGCTTTCTTT.

This clone appeared a few times. This sequence joins TRBV18 and TRBJ2-7; 8 bases line up with TRBD1. The CDR3 runs 14 residues. Germline V gene sequence: CDR1 KGHSH, CDR2 LQKENI. Losses at the gene ends were 4 bases for V and 3 bases for J; bases not matched to a gene: 5. CDR3 region: CASSQSGTGYEQYF. CDR3 DNA sequence: TGTGCCAGCTCACAATCCGGGACAGGCTACGAGCAGTACTTC.

As concerns this clone: Germline and junction disagree at one end, which may indicate a read error. This sequence joins TRBV9 and TRBJ2-2; no clear D. The CDR3 has 14 amino acids. CDR1 and CDR2 from the germline V gene are SGDLS and YYNGEE. The CDR3 nucleotides are TGTGCCAGCAGCGATAGGCCGAATACCGGGGAGCTGTTTTTT. This gives the protein CASSDRPNTGELFF.

The chain links TRBV19 to TRBJ2-5; D is perhaps TRBD1 (5 bases). V dropped 3 bases and J dropped 13 bases, with 18 bases sitting between them. Germline CDR1 is LNHDA and CDR2 is SQIVND (reference sequence). The CDR3 loop spans 13 amino acids. In nucleotides, the CDR3 is TGTGCCAGTAGTATGGGGCTTGGCTACACGGGGTACTTC. It encodes CASSMGLGYTGYF.

This clone was counted a single time. The V and J genes are TRBV18 and TRBJ2-7; 8 bases are shared with TRBD1. With 3 bases clipped from V and 9 bases from J, the junction kept 10 bases outside the gene matches. Germline CDR1 reads KGHSH; CDR2 reads LQKENI. CDR3 length: 14 amino acids. The CDR3 here is CASSPGQGPWGQYF. The CDR3 bases are TGTGCCAGCTCACCTGGACAGGGACCGTGGGGGCAGTACTTC.

Only a few counts were recorded for this clone. DNA for the CDR3: TGTGCCAGCAGTTCTCAGGCTAGGCAGCCCCAGCATTTT. It is translated as CASSSQARQPQHF. This rearrangement joins TRBV6-5 to TRBJ1-5; D gene uncertain. Trimming cost V 4 bases and J 7 bases, with 11 bases left between them. This CDR3 has 13 amino acids. Germline values: CDR1 MNHEY, CDR2 SVGAGI.

This clone appeared once. The chain carries TRBV18 and TRBJ2-2, with D maybe TRBD2 (5 bases). Germline values: CDR1 KGHSH, CDR2 LQKENI. Trimming removed 3 bases from V and 3 bases from J, with 11 bases in between. The CDR3 runs 15 residues. The CDR3 is CASSPTRVDTGELFF. DNA for the CDR3: TGTGCCAGCTCACCGACGCGGGTTGACACCGGGGAGCTGTTTTTT.

The chain recombines TRBV18 with TRBJ1-1; D gene ambiguous. The V end was cut by 2 bases, the J end by 8 bases, with 12 bases between. Germline-derived CDR1 and CDR2 are KGHSH and LQKENI. The CDR3 contains 13 residues. The CDR3 sequence: CASSPRVETEAFF. The DNA for the CDR3 is TGTGCCAGCTCACCAAGGGTAGAGACCGAAGCTTTCTTT.

DNA for the CDR3: TGTGCCAGCAGCCCGGGACTAGCCCCCTACGAGCAGTACTTC. Its protein product is CASSPGLAPYEQYF. The gene calls are TRBV4-2 and TRBJ2-7; 9 bases line up with TRBD2. In germline, CDR1 is LGHNA, CDR2 YNFKEQ. The CDR3 consists of 14 residues. J lost 2 bases, V lost 4 bases, and 3 bases had no gene match.

The J gene is TRBJ2-7, the V gene TRBV6-5; 9 nucleotides match TRBD2. CDR3 length: 13 residues. Germline trimming cut 5 bases from V and 3 bases from J; bases unmatched to any gene: 2. Germline CDR1 is MNHEY and CDR2 is SVGAGI. CDR3 amino acids: CASSAGGGYEQYF. The CDR3 DNA is TGTGCCAGCAGTGCGGGAGGGGGCTACGAGCAGTACTTC.

As for this clone: Within the sample, other DNA sequences also encode this same CDR3. This chain connects TRBV5-1 to TRBJ1-2; 9 bases match TRBD1. Trimming cost V 4 bases and J 6 bases; bases outside gene matches: 4. The CDR3 contains 13 residues. Germline V gives CDR1 SGHRS, CDR2 YFSETQ. CDR3 region: CASSLRTGDGYTF. The CDR3 DNA is TGCGCCAGCAGCCTTCGGACAGGGGATGGCTACACCTTC.

The genes are TRBV19 and TRBJ1-1; D uncertain. Germline V lookup: CDR1 LNHDA, CDR2 SQIVND (reference sequence). With 6 bases removed from V and 4 bases from J, the gap between germline ends came to 15 bases. CDR3 length: 14 amino acids. The CDR3 DNA is TGTGCCAGTAGCCCCTTTGAGGTGGGCACTGAAGCTTTCTTT. Its translation: CASSPFEVGTEAFF.

The chain has TRBV4-1 and TRBJ1-1; a possible D gene is TRBD1 (6 bases). The germline V gene encodes CDR1 MGHRA and CDR2 YSYEKL. V lost 4 bases and J 1 base, leaving 7 bases between the germline ends. The CDR3 is made up of 13 amino acids. Here the CDR3 DNA reads TGCGCCAGCAGCCGGACAGCGAACACTGAAGCTTTCTTT. It encodes CASSRTANTEAFF.

With regard to this clone: Just one base apart from a much larger clone, this may be a read error. The CDR3 spells CASRRTGELFF. The CDR3, as DNA: TGTGCCAGCAGACGCACCGGGGAGCTGTTTTTT. The chain joins TRBV6-5 to TRBJ2-2; D is unresolved. Germline V gene data show CDR1 as MNHEY and CDR2 as SVGAGI. CDR3 size: 11 residues. The ends were cut back, 6 bases at V and 4 bases at J, with 3 bases in the middle.

The rearrangement joins TRBV7-8 to TRBJ2-5; D is uncertain. V gave up 2 bases and J gave up 3 bases, with 1 base separating them. This CDR3 comprises 11 residues. The V gene's germline CDR1 is SGHVS and CDR2 FQNEAQ. CDR3 sequence (DNA): TGTGCCAGCAGCTTAAAAGAGACCCAGTACTTC. It translates to CASSLKETQYF.

The chain recombines TRBV6-5 with TRBJ2-5; D not certain. V was pared by 10 bases and J by 1 base, with 13 bases between. CDR1 and CDR2 from the germline V gene are MNHEY and SVGAGI. The CDR3 loop spans 13 amino acids. This CDR3 is CATSLGRQETQYF. As DNA, the CDR3 is TGTGCCACAAGCCTTGGACGCCAAGAGACCCAGTACTTC.